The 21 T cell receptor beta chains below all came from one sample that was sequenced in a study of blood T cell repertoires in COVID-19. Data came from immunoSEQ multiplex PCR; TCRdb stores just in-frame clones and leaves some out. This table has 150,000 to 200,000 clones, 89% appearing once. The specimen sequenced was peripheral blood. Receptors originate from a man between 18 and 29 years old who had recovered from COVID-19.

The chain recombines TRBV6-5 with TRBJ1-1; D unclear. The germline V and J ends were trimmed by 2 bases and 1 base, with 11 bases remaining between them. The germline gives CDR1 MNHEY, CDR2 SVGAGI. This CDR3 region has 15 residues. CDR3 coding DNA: TGTGCCAGCAGTTACGAGGGCGGAACGAACACTGAAGCTTTCTTT. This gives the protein CASSYEGGTNTEAFF.

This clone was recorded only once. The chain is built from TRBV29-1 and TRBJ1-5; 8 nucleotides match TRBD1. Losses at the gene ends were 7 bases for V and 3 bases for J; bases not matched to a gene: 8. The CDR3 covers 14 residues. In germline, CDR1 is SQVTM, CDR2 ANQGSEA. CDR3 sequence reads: CSAAPGGPNQPQHF. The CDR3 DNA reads TGCAGCGCCGCCCCAGGGGGCCCCAATCAGCCCCAGCATTTT.

The CDR3 spells CASSLTGDQPQHF. CDR3 nucleotides: TGTGCCAGCTCACTTACAGGGGATCAGCCCCAGCATTTT. This chain connects TRBV18 to TRBJ1-5, with 7 nucleotides matching TRBD1. CDR1 KGHSH and CDR2 LQKENI come from the germline V gene. The V and J ends lost 4 bases and 5 bases, in that order; junction bases with no gene match: 2. The CDR3 runs 13 residues.

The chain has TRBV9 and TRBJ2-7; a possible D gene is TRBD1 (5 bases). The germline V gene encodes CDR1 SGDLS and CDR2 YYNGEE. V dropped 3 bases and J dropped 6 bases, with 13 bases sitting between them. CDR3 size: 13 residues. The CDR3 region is CASSAYTGGEQYF. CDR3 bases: TGTGCCAGCAGCGCTTACACAGGTGGCGAGCAGTACTTC.

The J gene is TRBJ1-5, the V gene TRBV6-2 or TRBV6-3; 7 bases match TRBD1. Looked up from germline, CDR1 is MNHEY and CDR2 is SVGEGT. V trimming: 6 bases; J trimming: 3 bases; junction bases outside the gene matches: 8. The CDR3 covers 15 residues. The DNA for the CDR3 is TGTGCCAGCAGCCTAATGGGACAGCACAATCAGCCCCAGCATTTT. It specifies CASSLMGQHNQPQHF.

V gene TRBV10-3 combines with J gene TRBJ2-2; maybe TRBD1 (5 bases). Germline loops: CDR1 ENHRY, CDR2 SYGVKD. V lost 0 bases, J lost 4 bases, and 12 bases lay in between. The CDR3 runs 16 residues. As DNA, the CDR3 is TGTGCCATCAGTGAGTCGTTGGGGCAGGCCACCGGGGAGCTGTTTTTT. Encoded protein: CAISESLGQATGELFF.

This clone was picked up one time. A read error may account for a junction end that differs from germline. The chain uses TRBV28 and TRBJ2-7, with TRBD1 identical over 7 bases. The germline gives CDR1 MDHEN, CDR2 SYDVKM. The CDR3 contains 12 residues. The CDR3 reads CASSSHTGASSF. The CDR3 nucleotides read TGTGCCAGCAGTTCGCACACAGGGGCCAGCAGCTTC.

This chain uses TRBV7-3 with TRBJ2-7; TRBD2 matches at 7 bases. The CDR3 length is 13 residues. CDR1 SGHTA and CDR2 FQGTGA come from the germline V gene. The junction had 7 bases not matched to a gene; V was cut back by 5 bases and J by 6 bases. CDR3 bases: TGTGCCAGCAGCCAAAGGTGGGAGGGCGAGCAGTACTTC. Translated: CASSQRWEGEQYF.

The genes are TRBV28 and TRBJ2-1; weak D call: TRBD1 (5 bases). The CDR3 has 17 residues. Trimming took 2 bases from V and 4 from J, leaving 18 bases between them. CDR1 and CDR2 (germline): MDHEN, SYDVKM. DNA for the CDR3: TGTGCCAGCAGTTTACCGAGACAGAAGACGCCTTACAATGAGCAGTTCTTC. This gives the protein CASSLPRQKTPYNEQFF. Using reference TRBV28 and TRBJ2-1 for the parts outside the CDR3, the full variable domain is DVKVTQSSRYLVKRTGEKVFLECVQDMDHENMFWYRQDPGLGLRLIYFSYDVKMKEKGDIPEGYSVSREKKERFSLILESASTNQTSMYLCASSLPRQKTPYNEQFFGPGTRLTVL.

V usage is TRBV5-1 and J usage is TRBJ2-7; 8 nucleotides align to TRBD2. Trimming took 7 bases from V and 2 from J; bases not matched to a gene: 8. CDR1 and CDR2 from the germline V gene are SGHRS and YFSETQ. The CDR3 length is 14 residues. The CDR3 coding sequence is TGCGCCAGCGGAGCCGTTAGCGGGGCCTACGAGCAGTACTTC. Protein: CASGAVSGAYEQYF.

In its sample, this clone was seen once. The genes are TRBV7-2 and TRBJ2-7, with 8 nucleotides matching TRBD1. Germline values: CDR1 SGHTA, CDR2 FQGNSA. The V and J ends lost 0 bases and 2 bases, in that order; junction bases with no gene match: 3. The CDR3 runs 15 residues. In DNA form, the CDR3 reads TGTGCCAGCAGCTTAGCGACAGGGGACCCCTACGAGCAGTACTTC. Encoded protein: CASSLATGDPYEQYF.

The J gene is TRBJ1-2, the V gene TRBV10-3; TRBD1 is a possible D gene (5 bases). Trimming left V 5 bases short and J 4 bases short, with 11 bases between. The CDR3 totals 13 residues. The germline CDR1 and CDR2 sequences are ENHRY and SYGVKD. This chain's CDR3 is CAISPGDSYGYTF. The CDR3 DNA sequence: TGTGCCATCAGTCCCGGAGACAGCTATGGCTACACCTTC.

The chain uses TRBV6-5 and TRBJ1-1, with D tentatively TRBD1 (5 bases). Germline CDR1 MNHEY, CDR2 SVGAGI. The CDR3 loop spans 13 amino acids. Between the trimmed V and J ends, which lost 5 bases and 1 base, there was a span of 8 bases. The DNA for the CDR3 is TGTGCCAGCAGTACCACAGGGAACACTGAAGCTTTCTTT. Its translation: CASSTTGNTEAFF.

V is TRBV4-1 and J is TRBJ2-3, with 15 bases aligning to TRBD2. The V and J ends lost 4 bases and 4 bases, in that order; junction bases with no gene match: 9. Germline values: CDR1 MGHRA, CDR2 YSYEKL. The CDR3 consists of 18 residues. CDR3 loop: CASSPLGLAGGWSDTQYF. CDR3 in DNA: TGCGCCAGCAGCCCCCTGGGACTAGCGGGAGGTTGGTCAGATACGCAGTATTTT.

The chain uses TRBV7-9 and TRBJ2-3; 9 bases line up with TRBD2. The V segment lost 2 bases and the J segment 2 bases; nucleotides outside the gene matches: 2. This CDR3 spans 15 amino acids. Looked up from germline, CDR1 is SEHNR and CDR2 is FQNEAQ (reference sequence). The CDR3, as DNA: TGTGCCAGCAGCTTAATAGCGGGAGTCACAGATACGCAGTATTTT. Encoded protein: CASSLIAGVTDTQYF.

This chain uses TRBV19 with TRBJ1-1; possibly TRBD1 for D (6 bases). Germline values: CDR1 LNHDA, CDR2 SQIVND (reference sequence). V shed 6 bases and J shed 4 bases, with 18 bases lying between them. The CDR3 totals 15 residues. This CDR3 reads CASRDTGIRSTEAFF. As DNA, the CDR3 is TGTGCCAGTAGGGACACAGGGATACGGTCCACTGAAGCTTTCTTT.

CDR3 sequence reads: CASSSKGGSPEAFF. The CDR3 region has the DNA TGTGCCAGCAGCTCAAAAGGGGGCTCTCCTGAAGCTTTCTTT. The V gene is TRBV7-9, the J gene TRBJ1-1, with TRBD1 identical over 7 bases. V was pared by 4 bases and J by 6 bases, with 8 bases of the junction left unmatched. The CDR3 runs to 14 residues. Germline assignment: CDR1 SEHNR and CDR2 FQNEAQ (reference sequence).

CDR3 amino acids: CASSYHVGSGLVDEQYF. The CDR3 DNA reads as TGTGCCAGCAGCTACCACGTCGGTTCGGGACTCGTGGACGAGCAGTACTTC. This chain uses TRBV5-6 with TRBJ2-7; TRBD2 is a possible D gene (6 bases). The germline V and J ends were trimmed by 3 bases and 5 bases, with 24 bases remaining between them. The length of the CDR3 is 17 residues. Germline V gene sequence: CDR1 SGHDT, CDR2 YYEEEE.

CDR3 bases: TGTGCCATCAGTGAGTCAACGACAGGGTTGAGGAGTGGCTACACCTTC. Its protein is CAISESTTGLRSGYTF. V gene TRBV10-3 combines with J gene TRBJ1-2; 7 bases match TRBD1. Per the germline V gene, CDR1 is ENHRY and CDR2 is SYGVKD. This CDR3 contains 16 residues. V lost 0 bases to trimming and J lost 7 bases; unmatched junction nucleotides: 11.

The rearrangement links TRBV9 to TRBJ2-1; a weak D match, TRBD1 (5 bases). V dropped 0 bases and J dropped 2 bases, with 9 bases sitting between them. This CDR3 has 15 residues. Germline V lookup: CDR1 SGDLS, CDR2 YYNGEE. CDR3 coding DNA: TGTGCCAGCAGCGTAGACCAGGGTGCCTACAATGAGCAGTTCTTC. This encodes CASSVDQGAYNEQFF.

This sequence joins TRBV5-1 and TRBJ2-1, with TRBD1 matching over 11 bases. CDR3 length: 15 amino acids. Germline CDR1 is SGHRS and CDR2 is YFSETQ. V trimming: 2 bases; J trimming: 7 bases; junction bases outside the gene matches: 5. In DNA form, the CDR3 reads TGCGCCAGCAGCTTCAGGACAGGGGGCCGTAATGAGCAGTTCTTC. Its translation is CASSFRTGGRNEQFF.